These 31 T cell receptor beta chains originate from one sample sequenced in a study of CD8 T cells in Susac syndrome. Random hexamers were used to reverse transcribe about 0.45 to 1 ug of RNA. TCRdb independently ran MiXCR on the immunoSEQ multiplex PCR reads; one entry per CDR3 protein. This table has roughly 330,000 distinct CDR3 sequences, roughly 94% appearing once. Sample: CD4+ T cells from PBMCs. These receptors came from a human donor with multiple sclerosis.

V usage is TRBV7-6 and J usage is TRBJ1-3; D gene uncertain. This CDR3 is 16 amino acids long. CDR1 is SGHVS and CDR2 is FNYEAQ in the germline V gene. Trimming removed 0 bases from V and 4 bases from J, with 13 bases in between. The CDR3, as DNA: TGTGCCAGCAGCTTAGCGTGGCGGGCCAAAGGAAACACCATATATTTT. Translating gives CASSLAWRAKGNTIYF.

The rearrangement links TRBV24-1 to TRBJ2-1, with 8 bases aligning to TRBD1. This CDR3 region has 15 residues. Germline V gives CDR1 KGHDR, CDR2 SFDVKD. The trim removed 0 bases at V and 5 bases at J, leaving 2 bases unmatched. CDR3 in amino acids: CATSDLQTGDNEQFF. The CDR3 DNA follows: TGTGCCACCAGTGATTTGCAGACAGGGGACAATGAGCAGTTCTTC.

This chain uses TRBV9 with TRBJ1-6; D is possibly TRBD1 (5 bases). Germline V gene sequence: CDR1 SGDLS, CDR2 YYNGEE. The ends were cut back, 2 bases at V and 4 bases at J, with 7 bases in the middle. The CDR3 runs to 14 residues. CDR3 sequence: CASSVRGYNSPLHF. The CDR3 region has the DNA TGTGCCAGCAGCGTTCGGGGGTATAATTCACCCCTCCACTTT.

This clonotype was picked up one time. This rearrangement joins TRBV2 to TRBJ2-1, with 7 bases that match TRBD2. Germline CDR1 SNHLY, CDR2 FYNNEI. The length of the CDR3 is 15 residues. J was trimmed by 4 bases and V by 5 bases; bases with no gene match: 8. The CDR3 loop is CASSTTGGYYNEQFF. As DNA, the CDR3 is TGTGCCAGCAGTACGACGGGGGGTTATTACAATGAGCAGTTCTTC.

The chain recombines TRBV7-2 with TRBJ1-2, with a possible D match to TRBD1 (6 bases). Germline V gene data show CDR1 as SGHTA and CDR2 as FQGNSA. This CDR3 has 15 amino acids. V was pared by 5 bases and J by 8 bases, with 21 bases between. CDR3 in amino acids: CASSLSIQGLRGYTF. The CDR3 nucleotides read TGTGCCAGCAGCCTTTCAATCCAGGGGCTTCGCGGCTACACCTTC.

The chain carries TRBV7-9 and TRBJ1-1; 9 nucleotides align to TRBD1. J lost 9 bases, V lost 5 bases, and 4 bases had no gene match. CDR1 and CDR2 (germline): SEHNR, FQNEAQ (reference sequence). This CDR3 spans 12 amino acids. The chain's CDR3 is CASSRGQGKAFF. The CDR3 bases are TGTGCCAGCAGCCGGGGACAGGGAAAAGCTTTCTTT.

The V and J genes are TRBV6-2 or TRBV6-3 and TRBJ2-1, with 7 bases identical to TRBD1. CDR3 length: 18 residues. The junction had 17 bases not matched to a gene; V was cut back by 4 bases and J by 5 bases. Germline assignment: CDR1 MNHEY and CDR2 SVGEGT. The CDR3 reads CASSSSSLLTGMNNEQFF. For the CDR3, the DNA is TGTGCCAGCAGTTCCTCCTCCCTATTGACAGGGATGAACAATGAGCAGTTCTTC.

This clonotype is a singleton in its sample. The chain couples TRBV30 to TRBJ1-1; weak D call: TRBD1 (6 bases). The CDR3 is 16 amino acids. Germline lookup yields CDR1 GTSNPN and CDR2 SVGIG (reference sequence). V was shortened by 2 bases and J by 0 bases, with 16 bases between the two germline ends. CDR3 nucleotides: TGTGCCTGGAGTTATAGGGGGAACAAGATGAACACTGAAGCTTTCTTT. Translation: CAWSYRGNKMNTEAFF.

This CDR3 reads CSASEVSGANVLTF. The CDR3 DNA follows: TGCAGTGCTAGCGAAGTCTCTGGGGCCAACGTCCTGACTTTC. The chain has TRBV20-1 and TRBJ2-6; D is unclear. The CDR3 loop spans 14 amino acids. CDR1 and CDR2 (germline): DFQATT, SNEGSKA (reference sequence). V was pared by 3 bases and J by 0 bases, with 6 bases between.

In nucleotides, the CDR3 is TGCAGTGCTAGTTCTCGTACGTCCTACGAGCAGTACTTC. Residues: CSASSRTSYEQYF. The V gene is TRBV20-1, the J gene TRBJ2-7; D is ambiguous. Germline values: CDR1 DFQATT, CDR2 SNEGSKA (reference sequence). Trimming pared 3 bases from V and 1 base from J, leaving 10 bases between. The CDR3 loop spans 13 amino acids.

The chain carries TRBV6-1 and TRBJ1-4; no clear D gene. V was cut by 1 base and J by 3 bases, with 6 bases left in between. Per germline, CDR1 MNHNS and CDR2 SASEGT. The CDR3 length is 14 residues. The CDR3: CASSEDPANEKLFF. CDR3 DNA: TGTGCCAGCAGTGAAGACCCCGCTAATGAAAAACTGTTTTTT.

This chain links TRBV15 with TRBJ2-3; 10 bases fit TRBD1. The CDR3 covers 16 residues. After removal of 3 bases from V and 0 bases from J, the junction contained 3 bases not matched to a gene. Germline V gene lookup returns CDR1 LNHNV and CDR2 YYDKDF (reference sequence). The CDR3 is CATSSGTGASTDTQYF. In nucleotides, the CDR3 is TGTGCCACCAGCAGTGGGACAGGGGCTAGCACAGATACGCAGTATTTT. The entire variable domain, with the rest obtained from reference TRBV15 and TRBJ2-3, is as follows: DAMVIQNPRYQVTQFGKPVTLSCSQTLNHNVMYWYQQKSSQAPKLLFHYYDKDFNNEADTPDNFQSRRPNTSFCFLDIRSPGLGDTAMYLCATSSGTGASTDTQYFGPGTRLTVL.

The V gene is TRBV28, the J gene TRBJ2-2; 8 bases match TRBD2. Per the germline V gene, CDR1 is MDHEN and CDR2 is SYDVKM. The CDR3 is made up of 15 amino acids. The V gene end was trimmed by 6 bases and the J gene end by 4 bases; junction bases not matched to a gene: 7. The CDR3 nucleotides are TGTGCCAGCAGGATAGCGGGGCTAGCCACCGGGGAGCTGTTTTTT. Its protein is CASRIAGLATGELFF.

This rearrangement joins TRBV3-1 to TRBJ1-2, with 8 bases aligning to TRBD1. V dropped 0 bases and J dropped 3; count of bases not matched to a gene: 6. The CDR3 extends over 16 amino acids. The V gene's germline CDR1 is LGHDT and CDR2 YNNKEL (reference sequence). CDR3 in amino acids: CASSQDNPGGDYGYTF. In DNA form, the CDR3 reads TGTGCCAGCAGCCAAGATAATCCAGGGGGCGACTATGGCTACACCTTC.

This chain links TRBV29-1 with TRBJ2-7; 9 bases are shared with TRBD2. This CDR3 comprises 12 residues. The V and J ends lost 6 bases and 7 bases, in that order; junction bases with no gene match: 7. In germline, CDR1 is SQVTM, CDR2 ANQGSEA. CDR3 sequence: CSVGTSKQEQYF. The CDR3 DNA reads as TGCAGCGTGGGGACTAGCAAACAGGAGCAGTACTTC.

The chain employs TRBV27 and TRBJ2-7; maybe TRBD2 (5 bases). The CDR3 spans 18 residues. Trimming removed 0 bases at V and 0 bases at J, with 18 bases between. The germline CDR1 and CDR2 sequences are MNHEY and SMNVEV (reference sequence). The CDR3 here is CASSLSRGLLLHSYEQYF. CDR3 in DNA: TGTGCCAGCAGTTTATCCCGCGGGCTCCTCCTCCACTCCTACGAGCAGTACTTC.

In its sample, this clonotype was seen a few times. The chain carries TRBV6-6 and TRBJ1-5; no clear D gene. The V and J ends lost 5 bases and 2 bases respectively, with 13 bases between them. This CDR3 has 15 amino acids. The V gene's germline CDR1 is MNHNY and CDR2 SVGAGI (reference sequence). The CDR3 here is CASSPEGVGNQPQHF. Written as DNA, the CDR3 is TGTGCCAGCAGTCCGGAGGGAGTAGGCAATCAGCCCCAGCATTTT.

The chain carries TRBV7-2 and TRBJ2-4; 7 bases are shared with TRBD2. The V and J ends lost 1 base and 0 bases, in that order; junction bases with no gene match: 3. CDR1 and CDR2 from the germline V gene are SGHTA and FQGNSA. The CDR3 length is 16 residues. The CDR3 DNA reads as TGTGCCAGCAGCTTAGGCGGGGGAATAGCCAAAAACATTCAGTACTTC. It yields the protein CASSLGGGIAKNIQYF.

The V call is TRBV4-3, the J call TRBJ2-3, with a weak D call TRBD1 (5 bases). The V end lost 3 bases, the J end lost 1 base, and 17 bases lay between the germline ends. The V gene's germline CDR1 is LGHNA and CDR2 YSLEER. This CDR3 comprises 17 residues. CDR3 bases: TGCGCCAGCAGCCAGCAATGGACACAAGACGGCACAGATACGCAGTATTTT. Translating gives CASSQQWTQDGTDTQYF.

The chain joins TRBV7-3 to TRBJ2-2, with a possible D match to TRBD2 (5 bases). The germline V gene encodes CDR1 SGHTA and CDR2 FQGTGA. V lost 4 bases to trimming and J lost 4 bases, with 22 bases between them. This CDR3 is built from 18 residues. Written as DNA, the CDR3 is TGTGCCAGCAGCTCTAAGGGAGCACCCGTGGGGAGCACCGGGGAGCTGTTTTTT. This encodes CASSSKGAPVGSTGELFF.

This clonotype was seen just once. The V gene is TRBV5-4, the J gene TRBJ1-3; D gene ambiguous. The CDR3 length is 12 residues. The V gene lost 4 bases and the J gene lost 3 bases, with 5 bases spanning the gap. Germline assignment: CDR1 SGHNT and CDR2 YYREEE (reference sequence). CDR3 DNA: TGTGCCAGCAGCCTCCATGGAAACACCATATATTTT. Translation gives CASSLHGNTIYF.

The chain joins TRBV14 to TRBJ2-3; tentatively, D is TRBD2 (5 bases). V lost 4 bases and J lost 1, with 12 bases in between. Germline V gene sequence: CDR1 SGHDN, CDR2 FVKESK. This CDR3 has 15 residues. The CDR3 DNA is TGTGCCAGCAGCCCAAGGAGGTTGGGCACAGATACGCAGTATTTT. Protein sequence: CASSPRRLGTDTQYF. The full variable domain, in which reference TRBV14 and TRBJ2-3 provide the parts outside the CDR3, is EAGVTQFPSHSVIEKGQTVTLRCDPISGHDNLYWYRRVMGKEIKFLLHFVKESKQDESGMPNNRFLAERTGGTYSTLKVQPAELEDSGVYFCASSPRRLGTDTQYFGPGTRLTVL.

This chain joins TRBV10-3 and TRBJ2-1, with 12 bases identical to TRBD1. Germline trimming cut 6 bases from V and 8 bases from J; bases unmatched to any gene: 11. This CDR3 is built from 16 residues. The germline CDR1 and CDR2 sequences are ENHRY and SYGVKD. The CDR3 region is CAIRRIAGQGADEQFF. CDR3 coding DNA: TGTGCCATCAGGCGGATAGCGGGACAGGGGGCTGATGAGCAGTTCTTC.

The rearrangement joins TRBV5-1 to TRBJ1-1; perhaps TRBD1 as D (6 bases). CDR3 length: 18 amino acids. Germline values: CDR1 SGHRS, CDR2 YFSETQ. V was trimmed by 0 bases and J by 2 bases, leaving 20 bases between them. DNA of the CDR3: TGCGCCAGCAGCTTGGATGGGGGGCATACCCTCCTAAACACTGAAGCTTTCTTT. This codes for CASSLDGGHTLLNTEAFF.

The chain employs TRBV9 and TRBJ2-5; no definite D call. Germline values: CDR1 SGDLS, CDR2 YYNGEE. The CDR3 contains 13 residues. With 0 bases removed from V and 7 bases from J, the gap between germline ends came to 10 bases. The CDR3 nucleotides are TGTGCCAGCAGCGTAGATAGTCCAGGGACCCAGTACTTC. Its protein product is CASSVDSPGTQYF. The entire variable domain, with the rest obtained from reference TRBV9 and TRBJ2-5, is as follows: DSGVTQTPKHLITATGQRVTLRCSPRSGDLSVYWYQQSLDQGLQFLIQYYNGEERAKGNILERFSAQQFPDLHSELNLSSLELGDSALYFCASSVDSPGTQYFGPGTRLLVL.

The chain couples TRBV7-3 to TRBJ2-1, with TRBD1 as a possible D gene (5 bases). This CDR3 is built from 15 residues. Trimming shortened V by 1 base and J by 0 bases, and 7 bases separated the two germline ends. The germline V gene has CDR1 SGHTA and CDR2 FQGTGA. CDR3 bases: TGTGCCAGCAGCTTAAATAGGGGCTCCTACAATGAGCAGTTCTTC. This translates into CASSLNRGSYNEQFF.

This clonotype was recorded once. The chain has TRBV7-3 and TRBJ2-1; 8 bases are shared with TRBD1. CDR1 is SGHTA and CDR2 is FQGTGA in the germline V gene. The V and J ends lost 2 bases and 14 bases, in that order; junction bases with no gene match: 11. CDR3 size: 14 residues. The CDR3 loop reads CASSLDGRGRFKFF. The CDR3 DNA reads TGTGCCAGCAGCTTAGACGGCAGGGGGCGTTTTAAGTTCTTC.

V and J are TRBV6-6 and TRBJ2-5; 7 bases map to TRBD1. V lost 5 bases to trimming and J lost 2 bases; unmatched junction nucleotides: 8. Germline CDR1 and CDR2: MNHNY and SVGAGI (reference sequence). The CDR3 contains 15 residues. The CDR3 DNA reads as TGTGCCAGCAGTCTACAGGGGCAGGGTCAAGAGACCCAGTACTTC. Its protein product is CASSLQGQGQETQYF.

This clonotype occurred a few times. This chain joins TRBV6-5 and TRBJ2-2; TRBD1 is a possible D gene (7 bases). Trimming took 6 bases from V and 6 from J, leaving 11 bases between them. The CDR3 is made up of 13 amino acids. Germline V gene lookup returns CDR1 MNHEY and CDR2 SVGAGI. CDR3 nucleotides: TGTGCCAGCAGCCCAGGGGGGCCCGGGGAGCTGTTTTTT. Translated, it gives CASSPGGPGELFF.

This chain joins TRBV18 and TRBJ2-7; 7 nucleotides match TRBD2. The V segment lost 3 bases and the J segment 2 bases; nucleotides outside the gene matches: 13. CDR3 length: 17 residues. Germline V gives CDR1 KGHSH, CDR2 LQKENI. CDR3 loop: CASSPQNQRGVAYEQYF. CDR3 DNA sequence: TGTGCCAGCTCACCCCAGAATCAGCGGGGTGTTGCCTACGAGCAGTACTTC.

In its sample, this clonotype was seen once. This chain joins TRBV5-4 and TRBJ1-3; possibly TRBD1 for D (6 bases). Between the trimmed V and J ends, which lost 0 bases and 4 bases, there was a span of 11 bases. Germline V gene data show CDR1 as SGHNT and CDR2 as YYREEE (reference sequence). This CDR3 is built from 15 residues. The CDR3 sequence: CASSLDRGSGNTIYF. The CDR3 nucleotides are TGTGCCAGCAGCTTGGATAGGGGGTCCGGAAACACCATATATTTT.